Given below is one T cell receptor (beta chain) in context. Its matching antigen is unknown. The entry originates in a study of a mutant IDH1 vaccine in newly diagnosed glioma. About the study: Patients' prior therapy spanned radiotherapy, temozolomide, or both; most underwent both.

Some clones are missing from TCRdb's copy, which holds only in-frame ones; the method was immunoSEQ multiplex PCR. Altogether over 50,000 clones are present, around 89% being singletons, with the ten largest covering approximately 4.3%. In germline, CDR1 is SGHTA, CDR2 FQGNSA. V was clipped by 0 bases and J by 8 bases, with 11 bases between them. This CDR3 spans 14 amino acids. Time point in this sample: week 5, during vaccination. The vaccine gave 300 ug of a 20-mer mutant IDH1 peptide subcutaneously per dose. New WHO grade 3 or 4 astrocytomas that were IDH1-mutant and ATRX-lost occurred in the donors.

The sample consisted of PBMCs, taken from a glioma patient whose treatment included an IDH1 peptide vaccine. This receptor was obtained from a middle-aged woman with glioma. The chain carries TRBV7-2 and TRBJ2-1, with D tentatively TRBD2 (5 bases). CDR3 DNA sequence: TGTGCCAGCAGCTTAGCTATGGGAGTGCATGAGCAGTTCTTC. It encodes CASSLAMGVHEQFF.